The clone carrying this TCR beta chain was seen once. This CDR3 region has 12 residues. The sample originates from a study of T cell responses to AZD1222 COVID-19 vaccine. The data were produced by immunoSEQ multiplex PCR, yet TCRdb's version contains in-frame clones alone and is incomplete. This table holds 130,000 or so clones, roughly 85% found once. This TCR was recovered from an adult who received the MenACWY meningococcal vaccine as a control. This specimen consisted of peripheral blood, obtained 28 days after the second dose of the MenACWY control vaccine. The chain recombines TRBV21-1 with TRBJ2-2. TRBV21-1 is designated a pseudogene. The CDR3 sequence: CASSKAAGELFF. The CDR3 region has the DNA TGTGCCAGCAGCAAAGCGGCCGGGGAGCTGTTTTTT.